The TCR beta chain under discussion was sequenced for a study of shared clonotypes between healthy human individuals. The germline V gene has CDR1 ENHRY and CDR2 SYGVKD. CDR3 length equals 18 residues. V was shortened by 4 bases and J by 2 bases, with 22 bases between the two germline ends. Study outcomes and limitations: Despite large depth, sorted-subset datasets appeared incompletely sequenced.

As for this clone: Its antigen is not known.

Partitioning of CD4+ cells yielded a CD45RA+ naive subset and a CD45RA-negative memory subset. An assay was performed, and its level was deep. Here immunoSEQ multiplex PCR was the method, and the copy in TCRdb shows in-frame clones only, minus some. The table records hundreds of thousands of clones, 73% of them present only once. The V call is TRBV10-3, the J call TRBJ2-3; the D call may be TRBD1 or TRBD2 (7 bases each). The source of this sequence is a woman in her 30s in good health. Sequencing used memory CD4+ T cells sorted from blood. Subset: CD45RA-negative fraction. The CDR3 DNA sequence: TGTGCCATCAGTGGAGAGAGCGGGACAGCCCTTGACACAGATACGCAGTATTTT. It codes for CAISGESGTALDTDTQYF.